One sample yielded the 24 T cell receptor beta chains listed below, sequenced in a study of blood T cell repertoires in COVID-19. Repertoires were generated with immunoSEQ multiplex PCR, while TCRdb's copy carries only in-frame clones and drops some. The sample includes about 380,000 clones, roughly 86% of them seen just once. Sequencing was performed on PBMCs or T cells enriched from blood (not recorded which). All receptors come from a man aged 25 to 45 who had recovered from COVID-19.

The J gene is TRBJ2-3, the V gene TRBV6-2 or TRBV6-3; 11 nucleotides match TRBD2. V shed 0 bases, J shed 8 bases, and the junction held 4 bases outside the gene matches. The CDR3 consists of 15 residues. The germline gives CDR1 MNHEY, CDR2 SVGEGT. The CDR3 is CASSYSGTSGRTQYF. The CDR3 nucleotides are TGTGCCAGCAGTTACTCGGGGACTAGCGGACGTACGCAGTATTTT.

This clone was counted only a few times. The DNA for the CDR3 is TGTGCCAGCTCACCACAGAATGGGCCTGAAGCTTTCTTT. Amino acid sequence: CASSPQNGPEAFF. The genes are TRBV18 and TRBJ1-1; D gene ambiguous. Per the germline V gene, CDR1 is KGHSH and CDR2 is LQKENI. The CDR3 runs to 13 residues. V lost 1 base and J 6 bases, leaving 9 bases between the germline ends.

V and J are TRBV30 and TRBJ1-5; 8 nucleotides agree with TRBD1. This CDR3 has 13 amino acids. Germline lookup yields CDR1 GTSNPN and CDR2 SVGIG (reference sequence). The V and J ends lost 6 bases and 4 bases, in that order; junction bases with no gene match: 5. The CDR3 DNA follows: TGTGCCTGCCAGGACAGGGTGAATCAGCCCCAGCATTTT. Its translation is CACQDRVNQPQHF.

V gene TRBV5-1 combines with J gene TRBJ1-2, with D possibly TRBD1 on 6 matching bases. Germline loops: CDR1 SGHRS, CDR2 YFSETQ. With 3 bases removed from V and 3 bases from J, the gap between germline ends came to 9 bases. The CDR3 has 13 residues. The CDR3 nucleotides read TGCGCCAGCAGCTCGGGACACGACTATGGCTACACCTTC. Translating gives CASSSGHDYGYTF.

This clone was counted a few times. This chain joins TRBV7-9 and TRBJ1-2; 9 bases are shared with TRBD1. CDR1 is SEHNR and CDR2 is FQNEAQ in the germline V gene (reference sequence). The V segment lost 4 bases and the J segment 1 base; nucleotides outside the gene matches: 4. The CDR3 has 15 residues. CDR3 amino acids: CASSSGGQGNYGYTF. In DNA, the CDR3 is TGTGCCAGCAGCTCCGGGGGACAGGGTAACTATGGCTACACCTTC.

This clone was counted only a few times. The CDR3 region is CASSDVGRLSGNTIYF. The CDR3 bases are TGTGCCAGCAGTGATGTCGGAAGACTCTCTGGAAACACCATATATTTT. The chain couples TRBV25-1 to TRBJ1-3; D is undetermined. Trimming removed 3 bases at V and 0 bases at J, with 12 bases between. CDR1 is MGHDK, CDR2 SYGVNS, per germline. This CDR3 has 16 amino acids.

The rearrangement joins TRBV10-3 to TRBJ1-2; D is unresolved. The length of the CDR3 is 15 residues. V was pared by 0 bases and J by 2 bases, with 10 bases between. Per germline, CDR1 ENHRY and CDR2 SYGVKD. In nucleotides, the CDR3 is TGTGCCATCAGTGAGTCGGTGCAGGTGAACTATGGCTACACCTTC. It translates to CAISESVQVNYGYTF.

For this clone: At the DNA level, this CDR3 is encoded by other sequences in the same sample as well. V usage is TRBV5-1 and J usage is TRBJ2-3, with D tentatively TRBD2 (6 bases). The ends were cut back, 0 bases at V and 5 bases at J, with 10 bases in the middle. Germline loops: CDR1 SGHRS, CDR2 YFSETQ. This CDR3 spans 14 amino acids. CDR3 nucleotides: TGCGCCAGCAGCTTGGGGCAGGGAGGAGATACGCAGTATTTT. Protein product: CASSLGQGGDTQYF.

V and J are TRBV6-2 or TRBV6-3 and TRBJ1-1; maybe TRBD1 (6 bases). The CDR3 length is 12 residues. Germline V gene data show CDR1 as MNHEY and CDR2 as SVGEGT. V shed 4 bases and J shed 10 bases, with 13 bases lying between them. The CDR3 protein is CASSFNRVGAFF. The DNA of the CDR3 is TGTGCCAGCAGTTTCAACAGGGTGGGAGCTTTCTTT.

This clone was seen once. The CDR3 sequence is CAWGRGGLNTEAFF. CDR3 DNA sequence: TGTGCCTGGGGGCGCGGAGGCTTGAACACTGAAGCTTTCTTT. The chain combines TRBV30 with TRBJ1-1, with D unresolved. Deletions cut 5 bases from V and 0 bases from J, with 13 bases between. Germline-derived CDR1 and CDR2 are GTSNPN and SVGIG (reference sequence). This CDR3 has 14 residues.

The chain employs TRBV18 and TRBJ1-3, with a tentative D call TRBD1 (6 bases). Germline CDR1 reads KGHSH; CDR2 reads LQKENI. Trimming left V 2 bases short and J 4 bases short, with 21 bases between. The CDR3 runs to 18 residues. The CDR3 loop reads CASSPREQGPAAGNTIYF. The CDR3 coding sequence is TGTGCCAGCTCACCAAGAGAACAGGGCCCTGCGGCCGGAAACACCATATATTTT.

This chain joins TRBV7-9 and TRBJ1-1; 7 positions match TRBD1. Germline V gene lookup returns CDR1 SEHNR and CDR2 FQNEAQ (reference sequence). Germline trimming cut 5 bases from V and 0 bases from J; bases unmatched to any gene: 3. This CDR3 has 14 amino acids. The CDR3 loop is CASSRTGVNTEAFF. In DNA form, the CDR3 reads TGTGCCAGCAGCCGTACAGGGGTGAACACTGAAGCTTTCTTT. Filled out from reference TRBV7-9 and TRBJ1-1, the complete variable domain reads DTGVSQNPRHKITKRGQNVTFRCDPISEHNRLYWYRQTLGQGPEFLTYFQNEAQLEKSRLLSDRFSAERPKGSFSTLEIQRTEQGDSAMYLCASSRTGVNTEAFFGQGTRLTVV.

The rearrangement uses TRBV5-6 and TRBJ1-5; D gene unclear. The germline V gene has CDR1 SGHDT and CDR2 YYEEEE. Trimming removed 2 bases from V and 0 bases from J, with 9 bases in between. The CDR3 covers 15 residues. The CDR3 loop is CASSFFPSSNQPQHF. The CDR3 bases are TGTGCCAGCAGCTTTTTCCCCAGTAGCAATCAGCCCCAGCATTTT.

The CDR3 here is CASSLIALDEKLFF. The DNA of the CDR3 is TGTGCCAGCAGCCTCATAGCCCTCGATGAAAAACTGTTTTTT. The genes are TRBV7-9 and TRBJ1-4; D gene ambiguous. There are 14 residues in the CDR3. Germline CDR1 reads SEHNR; CDR2 reads FQNEAQ (reference sequence). With 5 bases removed from V and 6 bases from J, the gap between germline ends came to 13 bases.

The V call is TRBV2, the J call TRBJ1-5; D is uncertain. Per germline, CDR1 SNHLY and CDR2 FYNNEI. Trimming took off 4 bases at V and 7 bases at J, with 11 bases between the two ends. This CDR3 region has 13 residues. This chain's CDR3 is CASSGRVVQPQHF. The CDR3 region has the DNA TGTGCCAGCAGTGGACGGGTAGTCCAGCCCCAGCATTTT.

CDR3 loop: CAWSRQGPFYEQYF. The CDR3 coding sequence is TGTGCCTGGAGTCGACAGGGACCTTTCTACGAGCAGTACTTC. The chain employs TRBV30 and TRBJ2-7, with 7 nucleotides matching TRBD1. Germline values: CDR1 GTSNPN, CDR2 SVGIG (reference sequence). J lost 3 bases, V lost 2 bases, and 7 bases had no gene match. CDR3 size: 14 residues. Using reference TRBV30 and TRBJ2-7 for the parts outside the CDR3, the full variable domain is SQTIHQWPATLVQPVGSPLSLECTVEGTSNPNLYWYRQAAGRGLQLLFYSVGIGQISSEVPQNLSASRPQDRQFILSSKKLLLSDSGFYLCAWSRQGPFYEQYFGPGTRLTVT.

This chain links TRBV5-6 with TRBJ1-5; 9 positions agree with TRBD1. The CDR3 is made up of 15 amino acids. The junction had 10 bases not matched to a gene; V was cut back by 3 bases and J by 9 bases. The germline V gene has CDR1 SGHDT and CDR2 YYEEEE. The CDR3 region is CASSSRDRAFSPQHF. The CDR3 nucleotides are TGTGCCAGCAGCTCCCGGGACAGGGCTTTTTCGCCCCAGCATTTT. Full variable domain (outside the CDR3, taken from reference TRBV5-6 and TRBJ1-5): DAGVTQSPTHLIKTRGQQVTLRCSPKSGHDTVSWYQQALGQGPQFIFQYYEEEERQRGNFPDRFSGHQFPNYSSELNVNALLLGDSALYLCASSSRDRAFSPQHFGDGTRLSIL.

Only a few counts were recorded for this clone. The V and J genes are TRBV7-9 and TRBJ1-1; 7 bases are shared with TRBD1. V gave up 1 base and J gave up 1 base; unmatched junction bases: 0. The germline V gene has CDR1 SEHNR and CDR2 FQNEAQ (reference sequence). The CDR3 is 14 residues long. The CDR3 reads CASSLEGANTEAFF. CDR3 bases: TGTGCCAGCAGCTTAGAGGGGGCGAACACTGAAGCTTTCTTT.

The genes are TRBV19 and TRBJ1-1; the D is unclear. Germline V gene lookup returns CDR1 LNHDA and CDR2 SQIVND (reference sequence). V dropped 3 bases and J dropped 1 base, with 9 bases sitting between them. CDR3 length equals 14 residues. The CDR3 loop is CASSMYVANTEAFF. Here the CDR3 DNA reads TGTGCCAGTAGTATGTACGTGGCGAACACTGAAGCTTTCTTT. Together with reference TRBV19 and TRBJ1-1, the CDR3 gives the full variable domain: DGGITQSPKYLFRKEGQNVTLSCEQNLNHDAMYWYRQDPGQGLRLIYYSQIVNDFQKGDIAEGYSVSREKKESFPLTVTSAQKNPTAFYLCASSMYVANTEAFFGQGTRLTVV.

On this clone itself: The junction and the germline gene differ at one end; a read error may be behind it. This chain connects TRBV5-4 to TRBJ2-4; a possible D gene is TRBD2 (5 bases). Germline V lookup: CDR1 SGHNT, CDR2 YYREEE (reference sequence). CDR3 size: 17 residues. The DNA for the CDR3 is TGTGCCAGCAGCTTTACGATTTTCGGGCTAGCCAAAAACATTCAGTATTTC. This codes for CASSFTIFGLAKNIQYF.

The chain recombines TRBV3-1 (or the pseudogene TRBV3-2) with TRBJ2-5; 9 nucleotides match TRBD2. The CDR3 is made up of 16 amino acids. Germline loops: CDR1 LGHDT, CDR2 YNNKEL (reference sequence). J lost 7 bases, V lost 3 bases, and 12 bases had no gene match. CDR3 sequence: CASSHGASGDRVTQYF. The CDR3 coding sequence is TGTGCCAGCAGCCACGGGGCTAGCGGGGACCGGGTGACCCAGTACTTC.

This clone was counted once. V gene TRBV25-1 combines with J gene TRBJ2-7; a possible D gene is TRBD1 (6 bases). CDR1 and CDR2 (germline): MGHDK, SYGVNS. The CDR3 length is 14 residues. Trimming cost V 3 bases and J 2 bases, with 11 bases left between them. This CDR3 reads CASSDQTGTYEQYF. CDR3 nucleotides: TGTGCCAGCAGTGACCAGACAGGAACCTACGAGCAGTACTTC.

The J gene is TRBJ1-6, the V gene TRBV27; a possible D gene is TRBD1 (6 bases). Germline lookup yields CDR1 MNHEY and CDR2 SMNVEV (reference sequence). Trimming shortened V by 6 bases and J by 2 bases, and 8 bases separated the two germline ends. The CDR3 runs 14 residues. CDR3 sequence reads: CASRYRAYNSPLHF. For the CDR3, the DNA is TGTGCCAGCAGATACAGGGCCTATAATTCACCCCTCCACTTT.

A single count supports this clone. V and J are TRBV19 and TRBJ1-1, with D possibly being TRBD1 (6 bases). Deletions cut 6 bases from V and 1 base from J, with 15 bases between. The CDR3 runs to 15 residues. CDR1 and CDR2 (germline): LNHDA, SQIVND (reference sequence). The CDR3 protein is CASSIPGAPNTEAFF. For the CDR3, the DNA is TGTGCCAGTAGCATACCAGGGGCCCCGAACACTGAAGCTTTCTTT.